This T cell receptor (beta chain) was obtained from a study of vaccination and CD4 T cells after COVID-19. Study as a whole: Control cultures received a CEFX pool, an HIV-1 Nef pool, or no peptide.

CDR1 SGHNT and CDR2 YYREEE come from the germline V gene (reference sequence). The CDR3 loop spans 12 amino acids. The V and J ends lost 4 bases and 7 bases respectively, with 8 bases between them. Treatment indicated: 10-day PBMC culture with coronavirus spike peptide pools or control peptides (ViraFEST assay). With fresh IL-2 medium, half the medium was replaced on days 3 and 7. Of note for this clonotype: Antigen specificity is unknown.

Sequence data for DNA of cultured CD4+ T cells were generated by the Oncomine TCR Beta short-read assay. A single record per CDR3 protein comes from TCRdb applying MiXCR to the PCR reads. The sample lists fewer than 15,000 distinct CDR3 sequences; approximately 60% were seen once. The source is a human donor who had recovered from COVID-19. Sequencing input: CD4+ T cells from blood, cultured in vitro. The chain employs TRBV5-4 and TRBJ2-2; D perhaps matches TRBD1 (5 bases). The CDR3 protein is CASSVDNGELFF. As DNA, the CDR3 is TGTGCCAGCAGCGTGGACAACGGGGAGCTGTTTTTT. The full variable domain, rest sourced from reference TRBV5-4 and TRBJ2-2, is ETGVTQSPTHLIKTRGQQVTLRCSSQSGHNTVSWYQQALGQGPQFIFQYYREEENGRGNFPPRFSGLQFPNYSSELNVNALELDDSALYLCASSVDNGELFFGEGSRLTVL.